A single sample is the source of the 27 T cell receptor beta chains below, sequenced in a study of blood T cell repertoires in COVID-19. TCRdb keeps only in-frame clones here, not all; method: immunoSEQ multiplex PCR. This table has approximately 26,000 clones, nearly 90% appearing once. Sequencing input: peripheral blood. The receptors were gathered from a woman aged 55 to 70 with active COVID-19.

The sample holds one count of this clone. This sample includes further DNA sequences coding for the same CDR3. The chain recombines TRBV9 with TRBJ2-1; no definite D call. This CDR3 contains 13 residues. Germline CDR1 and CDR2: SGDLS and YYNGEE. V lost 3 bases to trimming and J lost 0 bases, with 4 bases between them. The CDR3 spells CASSAGSYNEQFF. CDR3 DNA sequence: TGTGCCAGCAGCGCAGGCTCCTACAATGAGCAGTTCTTC.

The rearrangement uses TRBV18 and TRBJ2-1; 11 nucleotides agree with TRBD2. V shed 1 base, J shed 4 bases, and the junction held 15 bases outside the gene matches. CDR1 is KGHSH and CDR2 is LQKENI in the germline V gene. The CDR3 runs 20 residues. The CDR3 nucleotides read TGTGCCAGCTCACCACTTTCCCTCGGGACTAGCGGAGGGGGATACAATGAGCAGTTCTTC. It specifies CASSPLSLGTSGGGYNEQFF.

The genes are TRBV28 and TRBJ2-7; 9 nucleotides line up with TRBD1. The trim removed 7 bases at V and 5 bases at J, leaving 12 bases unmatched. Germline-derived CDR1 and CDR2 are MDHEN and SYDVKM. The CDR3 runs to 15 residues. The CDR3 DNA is TGTGCCAGCACTCCGCTAGGGACAGGGTTCGACGAGCAGTACTTC. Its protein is CASTPLGTGFDEQYF. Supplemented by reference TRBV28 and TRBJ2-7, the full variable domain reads DVKVTQSSRYLVKRTGEKVFLECVQDMDHENMFWYRQDPGLGLRLIYFSYDVKMKEKGDIPEGYSVSREKKERFSLILESASTNQTSMYLCASTPLGTGFDEQYFGPGTRLTVT.

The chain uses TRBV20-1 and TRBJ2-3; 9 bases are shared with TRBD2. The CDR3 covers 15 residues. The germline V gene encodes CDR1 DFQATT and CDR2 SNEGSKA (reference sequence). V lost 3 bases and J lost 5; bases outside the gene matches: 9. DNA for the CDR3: TGCAGTGCTAGTGATAGCGGGAGCCCCCAAGATACGCAGTATTTT. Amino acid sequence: CSASDSGSPQDTQYF.

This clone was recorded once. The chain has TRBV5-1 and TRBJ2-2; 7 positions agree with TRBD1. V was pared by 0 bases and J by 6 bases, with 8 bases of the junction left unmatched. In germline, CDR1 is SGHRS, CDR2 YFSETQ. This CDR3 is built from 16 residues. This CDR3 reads CASSLGGGEVPGELFF. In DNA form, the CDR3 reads TGCGCCAGCAGCTTGGGAGGGGGCGAAGTTCCCGGGGAGCTGTTTTTT.

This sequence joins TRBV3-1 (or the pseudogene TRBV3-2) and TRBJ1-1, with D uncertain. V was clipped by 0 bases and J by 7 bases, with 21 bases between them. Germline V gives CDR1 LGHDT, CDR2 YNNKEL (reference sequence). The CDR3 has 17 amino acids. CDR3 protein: CASSQDMGGWGGGEAFF. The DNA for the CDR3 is TGTGCCAGCAGCCAAGATATGGGAGGGTGGGGAGGCGGTGAAGCTTTCTTT.

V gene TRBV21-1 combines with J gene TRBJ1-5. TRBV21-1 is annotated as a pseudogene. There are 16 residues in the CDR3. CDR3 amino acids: CANLRFFLPSNQPQHF. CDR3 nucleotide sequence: TGTGCCAACTTGCGATTTTTCCTGCCTAGCAATCAGCCCCAGCATTTT.

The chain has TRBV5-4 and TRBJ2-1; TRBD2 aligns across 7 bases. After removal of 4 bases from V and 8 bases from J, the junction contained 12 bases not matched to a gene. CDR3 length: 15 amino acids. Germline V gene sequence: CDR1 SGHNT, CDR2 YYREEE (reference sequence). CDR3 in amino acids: CASSGSGSFKDEQFF. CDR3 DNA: TGTGCCAGCAGCGGTAGCGGGTCTTTTAAGGATGAGCAGTTCTTC.

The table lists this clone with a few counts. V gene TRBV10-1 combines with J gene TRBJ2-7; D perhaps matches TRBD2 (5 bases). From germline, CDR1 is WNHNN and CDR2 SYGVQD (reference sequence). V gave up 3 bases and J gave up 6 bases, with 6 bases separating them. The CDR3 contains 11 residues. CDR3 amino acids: CASSDGLEQYF. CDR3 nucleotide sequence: TGCGCCAGCAGTGACGGACTCGAGCAGTACTTC.

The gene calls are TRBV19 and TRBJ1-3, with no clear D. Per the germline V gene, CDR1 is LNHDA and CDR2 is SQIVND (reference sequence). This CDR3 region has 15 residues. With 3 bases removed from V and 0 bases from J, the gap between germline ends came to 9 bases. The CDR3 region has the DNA TGTGCCAGTAGTATCGGGTCGAGCTCTGGAAACACCATATATTTT. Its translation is CASSIGSSSGNTIYF.

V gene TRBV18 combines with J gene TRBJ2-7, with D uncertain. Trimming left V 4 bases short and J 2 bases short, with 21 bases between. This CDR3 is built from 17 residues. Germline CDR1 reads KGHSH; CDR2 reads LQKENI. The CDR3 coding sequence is TGTGCCAGCTCACGATCGAGCGTTGGCCCCAAGACCTACGAGCAGTACTTC. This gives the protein CASSRSSVGPKTYEQYF.

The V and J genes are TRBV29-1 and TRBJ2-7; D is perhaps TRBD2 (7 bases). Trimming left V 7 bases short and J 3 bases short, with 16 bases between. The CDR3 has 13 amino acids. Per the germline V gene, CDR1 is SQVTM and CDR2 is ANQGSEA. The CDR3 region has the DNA TGCAGCGCCGCGATGGGGGGGCTCTACGAGCAGTACTTC. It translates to CSAAMGGLYEQYF.

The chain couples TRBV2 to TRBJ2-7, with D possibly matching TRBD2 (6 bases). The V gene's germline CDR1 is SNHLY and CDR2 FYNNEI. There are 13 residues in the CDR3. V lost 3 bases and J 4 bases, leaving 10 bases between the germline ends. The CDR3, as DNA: TGTGCCAGCAGTGAGGGACTGAATTACGAGCAGTACTTC. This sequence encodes CASSEGLNYEQYF.

The CDR3 sequence: CATSLGLAGGIYEQYF. The CDR3 DNA sequence: TGTGCCACCAGCTTAGGACTAGCGGGAGGAATCTACGAGCAGTACTTC. The J gene is TRBJ2-7, the V gene TRBV15; 14 bases map to TRBD2. CDR3 size: 16 residues. The J segment lost 3 bases and the V segment lost 5 bases, leaving 6 bases of the junction unmatched. Germline-derived CDR1 and CDR2 are LNHNV and YYDKDF (reference sequence).

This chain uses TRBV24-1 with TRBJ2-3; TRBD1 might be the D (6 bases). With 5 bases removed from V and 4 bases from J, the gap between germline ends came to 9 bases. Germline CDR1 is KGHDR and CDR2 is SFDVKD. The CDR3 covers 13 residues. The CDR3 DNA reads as TGTGCCACCAGTGTGGGGGCCCCAGATACGCAGTATTTT. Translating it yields CATSVGAPDTQYF.

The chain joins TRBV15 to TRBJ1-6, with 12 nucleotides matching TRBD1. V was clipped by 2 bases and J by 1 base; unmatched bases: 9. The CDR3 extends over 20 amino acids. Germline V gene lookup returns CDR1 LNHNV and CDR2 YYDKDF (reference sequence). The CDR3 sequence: CATSRPPGQGALSYNSPLHF. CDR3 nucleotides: TGTGCCACCAGCAGACCTCCGGGACAGGGGGCGCTTTCCTATAATTCACCCCTCCACTTT. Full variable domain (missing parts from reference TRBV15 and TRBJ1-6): DAMVIQNPRYQVTQFGKPVTLSCSQTLNHNVMYWYQQKSSQAPKLLFHYYDKDFNNEADTPDNFQSRRPNTSFCFLDIRSPGLGDTAMYLCATSRPPGQGALSYNSPLHFGNGTRLTVT.

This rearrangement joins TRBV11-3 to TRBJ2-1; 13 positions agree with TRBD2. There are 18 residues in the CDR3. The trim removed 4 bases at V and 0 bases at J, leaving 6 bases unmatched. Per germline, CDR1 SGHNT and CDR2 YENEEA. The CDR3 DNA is TGTGCCAGCAGCTCTTGGACTAGCGGGAGCCTCTCCTACAATGAGCAGTTCTTC. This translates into CASSSWTSGSLSYNEQFF.

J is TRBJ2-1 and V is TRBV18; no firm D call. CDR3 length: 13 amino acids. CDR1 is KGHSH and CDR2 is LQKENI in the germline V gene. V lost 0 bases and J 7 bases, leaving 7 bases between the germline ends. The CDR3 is CASSPPSVNEQFF. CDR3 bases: TGTGCCAGCTCACCACCTTCAGTTAATGAGCAGTTCTTC.

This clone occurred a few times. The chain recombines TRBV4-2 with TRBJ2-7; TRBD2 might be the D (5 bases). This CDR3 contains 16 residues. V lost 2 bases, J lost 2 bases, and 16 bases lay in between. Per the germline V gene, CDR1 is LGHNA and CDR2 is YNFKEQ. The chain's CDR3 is CASSQYQRSRTYEQYF. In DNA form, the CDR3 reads TGTGCCAGCAGCCAATATCAGCGGTCAAGGACCTACGAGCAGTACTTC.

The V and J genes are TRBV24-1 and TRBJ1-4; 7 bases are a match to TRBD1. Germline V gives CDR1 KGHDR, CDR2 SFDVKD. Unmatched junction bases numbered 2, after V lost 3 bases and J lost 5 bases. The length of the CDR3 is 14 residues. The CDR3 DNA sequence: TGTGCCACCAGTGATCCGGGACAGAATGAAAAACTGTTTTTT. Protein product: CATSDPGQNEKLFF.

The CDR3 here is CASSLNQREWGTDTQYF. CDR3 nucleotide sequence: TGTGCCAGCAGCCTCAACCAGCGGGAGTGGGGCACAGATACGCAGTATTTT. The V gene is TRBV7-9, the J gene TRBJ2-3; 8 bases agree with TRBD2. The germline V gene has CDR1 SEHNR and CDR2 FQNEAQ (reference sequence). CDR3 size: 17 residues. The V gene end was trimmed by 5 bases and the J gene end by 1 base; junction bases not matched to a gene: 11.

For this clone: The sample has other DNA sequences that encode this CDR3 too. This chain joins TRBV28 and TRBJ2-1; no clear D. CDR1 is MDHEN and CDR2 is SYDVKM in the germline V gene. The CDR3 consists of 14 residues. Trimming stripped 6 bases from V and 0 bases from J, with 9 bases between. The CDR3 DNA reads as TGTGCCAGCAGCCGTCCGGGCTCCTACAATGAGCAGTTCTTC. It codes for CASSRPGSYNEQFF.

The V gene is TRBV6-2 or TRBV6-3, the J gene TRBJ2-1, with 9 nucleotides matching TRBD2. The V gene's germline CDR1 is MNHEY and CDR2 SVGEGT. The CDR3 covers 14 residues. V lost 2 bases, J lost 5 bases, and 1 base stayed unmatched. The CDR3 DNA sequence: TGTGCCAGCAGTTACCTAGCGGGGAACAATGAGCAGTTCTTC. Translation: CASSYLAGNNEQFF.

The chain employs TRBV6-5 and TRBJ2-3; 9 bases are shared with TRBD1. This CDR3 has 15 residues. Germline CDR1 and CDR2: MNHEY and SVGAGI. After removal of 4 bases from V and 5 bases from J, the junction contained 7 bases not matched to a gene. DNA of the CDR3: TGTGCCAGCAGTTGGGGGACAGGGAGAATAGATACGCAGTATTTT. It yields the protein CASSWGTGRIDTQYF.

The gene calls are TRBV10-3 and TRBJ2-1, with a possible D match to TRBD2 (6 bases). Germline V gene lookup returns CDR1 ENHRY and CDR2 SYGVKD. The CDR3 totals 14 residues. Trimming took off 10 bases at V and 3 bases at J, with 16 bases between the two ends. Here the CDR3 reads CASGTGWGYNEQFF. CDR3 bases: TGTGCCAGCGGGACTGGGTGGGGCTACAATGAGCAGTTCTTC.

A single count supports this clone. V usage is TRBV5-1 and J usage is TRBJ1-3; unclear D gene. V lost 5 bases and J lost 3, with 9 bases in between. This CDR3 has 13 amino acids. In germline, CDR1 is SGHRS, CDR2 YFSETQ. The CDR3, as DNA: TGCGCCAGCAGTGGTATACTTGGAAACACCATATATTTT. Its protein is CASSGILGNTIYF.

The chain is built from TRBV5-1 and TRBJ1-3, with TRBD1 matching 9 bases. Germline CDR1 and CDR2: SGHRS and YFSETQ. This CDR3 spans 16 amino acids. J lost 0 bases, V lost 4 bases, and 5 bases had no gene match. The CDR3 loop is CASSGGQGNSGNTIYF. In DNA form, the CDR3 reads TGCGCCAGCAGCGGCGGACAGGGGAACTCTGGAAACACCATATATTTT.